This section outlines one TCR beta chain sequence together with its context. Its specificity is unknown. This sample is drawn from a study of early T cells in non-severe SARS-CoV-2 infection. Points from the study as a whole: There was a bias toward anti-spike CD8 responses in VDJdb matching, which missed private and CD4 specificities.

MiXCR, applied by TCRdb to the 5' RACE reads, yields one record per CDR3 protein. Of over 75,000 distinct CDR3 sequences in the sample, about 13% are singletons; the top ten hold 2% to 2.5%. Germline V gene sequence: CDR1 LGHDT, CDR2 YNNKEL (reference sequence). The CDR3 covers 15 residues. Trimming took 1 base from V and 0 from J, leaving 8 bases between them. This TCR came from an adult who was a healthcare worker with PCR-confirmed SARS-CoV-2 infection or an uninfected control (not recorded which). The sample was whole blood. J is TRBJ2-3 and V is TRBV3-1, with D possibly being TRBD1 (6 bases). CDR3: CASSQGGLSTDTQYF. The CDR3 coding sequence is TGTGCCAGCAGCCAAGGGGGGCTTAGCACAGATACGCAGTATTTT.